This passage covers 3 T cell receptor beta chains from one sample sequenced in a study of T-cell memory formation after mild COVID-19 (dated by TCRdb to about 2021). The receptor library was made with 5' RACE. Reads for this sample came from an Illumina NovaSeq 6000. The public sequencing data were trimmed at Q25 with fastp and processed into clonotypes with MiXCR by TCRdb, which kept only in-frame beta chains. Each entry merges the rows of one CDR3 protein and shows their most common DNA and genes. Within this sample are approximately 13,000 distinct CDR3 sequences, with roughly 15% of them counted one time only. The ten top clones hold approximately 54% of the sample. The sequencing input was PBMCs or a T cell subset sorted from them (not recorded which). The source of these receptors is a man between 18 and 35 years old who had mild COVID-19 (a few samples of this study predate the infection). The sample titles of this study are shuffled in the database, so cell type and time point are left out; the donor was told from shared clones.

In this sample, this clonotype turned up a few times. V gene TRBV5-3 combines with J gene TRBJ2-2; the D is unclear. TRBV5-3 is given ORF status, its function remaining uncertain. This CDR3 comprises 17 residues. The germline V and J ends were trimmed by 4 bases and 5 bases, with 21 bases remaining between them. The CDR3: CARSGTSDKPRTGELFF. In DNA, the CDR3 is TGTGCCAGAAGCGGAACTTCCGACAAGCCCAGGACCGGGGAGCTGTTTTTT.

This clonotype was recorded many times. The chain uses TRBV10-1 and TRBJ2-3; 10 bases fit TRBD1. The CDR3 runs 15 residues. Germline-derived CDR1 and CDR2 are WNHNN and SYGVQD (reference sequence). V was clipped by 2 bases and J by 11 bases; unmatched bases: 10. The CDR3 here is CASSEAGQGPHGQYF. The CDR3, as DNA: TGCGCCAGCAGTGAGGCGGGACAGGGGCCCCACGGGCAGTATTTT.

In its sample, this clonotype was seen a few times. The CDR3 DNA reads as TGCGCCAGCCACCGAGGACGGGGCTATGGCTACACCTTC. Protein product: CASHRGRGYGYTF. The V call is TRBV5-1, the J call TRBJ1-2; no clear D. Germline lookup yields CDR1 SGHRS and CDR2 YFSETQ. The CDR3 covers 13 residues. The V and J ends lost 7 bases and 4 bases respectively, with 14 bases between them.